This TCR beta chain stems from a study of T cells in lung cancer brain metastases (dated by TCRdb to 2017 to 2018). General notes on the study: Most of the roughly 20 patients had a history of tobacco use, with a median of approximately 40 pack-years. Of the roughly 20 patients, eighteen received no interval therapy between resection of the primary and resection of the metastasis. The primary and brain metastasis specimens were acquired a median of around 340 days apart. TCR beta CDR3 repertoires were compared between fully resected primary non-small cell lung cancers and paired brain metastases. A median age at first diagnosis of approximately 59 years was recorded for the patients, of whom eight or nine were male and about a dozen were female. Primary and metastatic specimens both had an average DNA integrity number of around 4, with no significant difference between the two sites. A cohort of 20 patients was included, from whom 40 specimens were contributed, with one primary lung lesion and one brain metastasis obtained from each patient.

The CDR3 measures 14 amino acids from cysteine to phenylalanine. Of all the DNA, just the CDR3 is kept, 42 bases in frame from base 1. The CDR1 and CDR2 encoded by the germline V gene are MDHEN and SYDVKM. V sheds 3 bases and J sheds 5 bases, leaving 13 bases between their ends. Each sample received between about 2 and 5 ug of genomic DNA as input, and paired samples received equal DNA input. TCR beta libraries were constructed with the immunoSEQ hsTCRbeta Kit, with multiplexed V and J gene primers used across two PCR steps. The pooled libraries, together with positive and negative controls, were sequenced on an Illumina MiSeq running a 100-cycle paired-end protocol. Per the source publication's procedure: The immunoSEQ vendor processed the raw data into normalized, annotated TCR beta repertoire reports. Richness was counted as unique clones by nucleotide sequence, and total richness was extrapolated with the iChao1 and Efron-Thisted estimators. Pielou's evenness, Simpson's index, top-ten clone proportional abundance, and Morisita overlap index were used to characterize and compare paired lesions. Held by TCRdb, this immuneACCESS table contains in-frame sequences only and omits some clones. Under half of the omission traces to an unresolved V gene where checked; the cause of the rest is unknown. V and J calls and clone size are as listed in that table; D and trimming were resolved from the DNA. Across this sample there are several thousand clones, with approximately 87% seen only once. The ten largest clonotypes hold 9% to 9.5% of the sample.

A note on this clone: Its antigen is not yet known. It has no much larger one-base neighbor in the sample; base qualities were not kept.

Broad study findings and their caveats: DNA fragmentation in the FFPE samples may have prevented recovery of the complete infiltrating T cell repertoire. A significantly larger repertoire fraction was made up by the ten most abundant clones in brain metastases than in primaries, which was suggestive of clonal expansion. Most clones were lesion-specific, with limited overlap between paired lesions (mean Morisita index approximately 0.2). The study could not control for the effects of preoperative corticosteroids on T cell infiltration in brain metastases. Compared with their paired primaries, brain metastases had significantly fewer unique productive clones (median roughly 1,400 versus 4,700).

Patients had resection for either synchronous oligometastatic disease or delayed recurrence of a solitary brain metastasis. To avoid including cancers other than NSCLC, any patient with a history of multiple malignancies was excluded. Tumor areas were macrodissected from a few deparaffinized 9.5 to 10 um unstained sections, using marked H&E slides as a guide. Every specimen was formalin-fixed and paraffin-embedded (FFPE). The AllPrep DNA/RNA FFPE Kit was used to extract genomic DNA. The rearranged segments are TRBV28 and TRBJ2-5; the D segment might be TRBD1 or TRBD2, since each matches 7 bases. This receptor was identified in a woman aged 50 to 60 with non-small cell lung cancer that had spread to the brain. Sequenced sample: tumor tissue from a brain metastasis. Sample cell subset or site, as interpreted from the label and publication: paired resected brain metastasis. Read as DNA, the sequence is TGTGCCAGCAGTTTGACCCAGGGGGGGGAGACCCAGTACTTC. It is translated as CASSLTQGGETQYF.